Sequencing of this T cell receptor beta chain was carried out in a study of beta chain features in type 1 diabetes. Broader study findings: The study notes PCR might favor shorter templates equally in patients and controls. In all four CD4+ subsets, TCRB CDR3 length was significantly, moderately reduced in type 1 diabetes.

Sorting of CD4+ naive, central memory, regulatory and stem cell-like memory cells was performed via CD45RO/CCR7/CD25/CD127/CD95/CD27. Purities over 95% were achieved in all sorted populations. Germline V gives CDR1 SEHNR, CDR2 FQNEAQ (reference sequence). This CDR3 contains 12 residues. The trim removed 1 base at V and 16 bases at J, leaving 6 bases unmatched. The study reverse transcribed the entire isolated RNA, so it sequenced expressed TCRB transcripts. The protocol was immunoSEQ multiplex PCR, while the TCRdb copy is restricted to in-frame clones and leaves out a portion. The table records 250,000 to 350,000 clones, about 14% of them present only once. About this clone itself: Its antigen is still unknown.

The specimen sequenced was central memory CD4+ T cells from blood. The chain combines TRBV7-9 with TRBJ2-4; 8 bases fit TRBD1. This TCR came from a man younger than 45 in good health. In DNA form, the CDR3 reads TGTGCCAGCAGCTTAGGGACAGGGCGTCAATACTTC. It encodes CASSLGTGRQYF. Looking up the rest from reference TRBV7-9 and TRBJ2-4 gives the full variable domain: DTGVSQNPRHKITKRGQNVTFRCDPISEHNRLYWYRQTLGQGPEFLTYFQNEAQLEKSRLLSDRFSAERPKGSFSTLEIQRTEQGDSAMYLCASSLGTGRQYFGAGTRLSVL.